Presented here are 6 T cell receptor beta chains from one specimen sequenced in a study of memory CD4+ T cells and cytomegalovirus serostatus. Measured with immunoSEQ multiplex PCR; TCRdb has only the in-frame clones, and not every one. The sample lists some 26,000 clones, more than 70% occurring once. Single viable CD3+CD4+CD8-CD45RO+ cells were sorted as the memory CD4+ T cells. The source material was memory CD4+ T cells from blood. These TCRs come from an adult in good health and CMV-seronegative.

V and J are TRBV4-2 and TRBJ1-3; D unclear. Looked up from germline, CDR1 is LGHNA and CDR2 is YNFKEQ. CDR3 length: 16 amino acids. Trimming took off 2 bases at V and 0 bases at J, with 11 bases between the two ends. DNA of the CDR3: TGTGCCAGCAGCCAAAATGTGGTGAGCTCTGGAAACACCATATATTTT. The encoded protein is CASSQNVVSSGNTIYF.

V and J are TRBV7-2 and TRBJ1-2, with D possibly matching TRBD1 (6 bases). V was pared by 5 bases and J by 4 bases, with 17 bases between. This CDR3 region has 15 residues. The germline V gene has CDR1 SGHTA and CDR2 FQGNSA. The CDR3 region has the DNA TGTGCCAGCAGCCCGCAGGGGTGGGGTGGCTATGGCTACACCTTC. Translated, it gives CASSPQGWGGYGYTF. The variable domain in full, with the rest retrieved from reference TRBV7-2 and TRBJ1-2, is GAGVSQSPSNKVTEKGKDVELRCDPISGHTALYWYRQSLGQGLEFLIYFQGNSAPDKSGLPSDRFSAERTGGSVSTLTIQRTQQEDSAVYLCASSPQGWGGYGYTFGSGTRLTVV.

This clone appeared a few times. This chain uses TRBV10-2 with TRBJ1-1; D uncertain. V was trimmed by 7 bases and J by 0 bases, leaving 9 bases between them. This CDR3 contains 13 residues. The V gene's germline CDR1 is WSHSY and CDR2 SAAADI. The CDR3, as DNA: TGCGCCAGCAACCGGGCCATGAACACTGAAGCTTTCTTT. It yields the protein CASNRAMNTEAFF.

The V and J genes are TRBV19 and TRBJ1-1, with TRBD1 as a possible D gene (6 bases). CDR3 length: 13 residues. The V end was cut by 7 bases, the J end by 5 bases, with 14 bases between. Per the germline V gene, CDR1 is LNHDA and CDR2 is SQIVND (reference sequence). In nucleotides, the CDR3 is TGTGCCAGTATGGGGGGGCGCCGGACTGAAGCTTTCTTT. Encoded protein: CASMGGRRTEAFF.

V gene TRBV13 combines with J gene TRBJ2-3, with 9 bases lining up with TRBD2. The germline V gene has CDR1 PRHDT and CDR2 FYEKMQ (reference sequence). The ends lost 3 bases at V and 0 bases at J; junction bases unmatched: 7. The CDR3 runs 17 residues. CDR3 region: CASSFRWTSASTDTQYF. The DNA for the CDR3 is TGTGCCAGCAGCTTCAGGTGGACTAGCGCTAGCACAGATACGCAGTATTTT.

The chain links TRBV29-1 to TRBJ2-1; 9 bases line up with TRBD1. V trimming: 8 bases; J trimming: 9 bases; junction bases outside the gene matches: 14. The V gene's germline CDR1 is SQVTM and CDR2 ANQGSEA. The CDR3 runs 14 residues. CDR3 region: CSLQGQGLGSEQFF. The CDR3 nucleotides are TGCAGCCTACAAGGACAGGGGCTTGGAAGTGAGCAGTTCTTC.